Sequencing of this T cell receptor beta chain was carried out in a study of blood T cell repertoires in COVID-19. Study-level background: There were acute and convalescent COVID-19 samples, and they came from the United States, Italy and Spain. PBMCs, B-cell-depleted T cells, or T cells provided the cDNA or gDNA that made up the material.

In the original workflow: Amplified reference gene primers provided the basis for estimating nucleated cell counts. Generated by immunoSEQ multiplex PCR, the TCRdb table keeps only in-frame clones and is missing some. The V and J calls and clone size come from that table; D and trimming were worked out from the DNA. The table has about 280,000 clones, 70% to 90% seen once. Trimming left V 3 bases short and J 5 bases short, with 10 bases between. The CDR3 loop spans 13 amino acids. The germline V gene encodes CDR1 LGHNA and CDR2 YSLEER. This receptor was obtained from a man over 45 with active or convalescent COVID-19. The chain employs TRBV4-3 and TRBJ2-5; weak D call: TRBD1 (5 bases). Material for sequencing was peripheral blood. The CDR3 DNA reads as TGCGCCAGCAGCCAGGCCTCAGGGGAGACCCAGTACTTC. This codes for CASSQASGETQYF.